This record concerns one TCR beta chain sequence. Antigen unknown. The data were taken from a study of cytomegalovirus exposure and HLA in healthy donors. Findings and caveats of the study: V- and J-gene trimming in TCR beta was tied to a missense DCLRE1C variant by an analysis performed later. The authors enumerated roughly 160 TCR beta chains as linked to cytomegalovirus. As a later analysis revealed, most CMV-associated TCR beta chains appeared HLA-restricted.

PCR was performed using 60 Vbeta and 13 Jbeta primers. Source study methods: A later analysis tallied some 80 million unique TCR beta chains, approximately 10 million of them shared. Method: immunoSEQ multiplex PCR; TCRdb's copy keeps in-frame clones and lacks some. Clone size and V and J calls were adopted from that table, with D and trimming inferred from the DNA. The sample contains approximately 87,000 clones, roughly 86% of which appear only once. Germline V gene lookup returns CDR1 SEHNR and CDR2 FQNEAQ (reference sequence). V was cut by 5 bases and J by 5 bases, with 18 bases left in between. This CDR3 comprises 15 residues.

The source material was PBMCs. The chain links TRBV7-9 to TRBJ1-1; D not certain. This TCR was sampled from a woman aged 18 to 35 in good health and CMV-seropositive. CDR3 DNA: TGTGCCAGCAGCCTCAAAACGGGAGGAAGTACTGAAGCTTTCTTT. Residues: CASSLKTGGSTEAFF.